The clone carrying this TCR beta chain was counted only a few times. The source of the sample is a study of T cell repertoires in cytomegalovirus infection. Germline assignment: CDR1 MNHEY and CDR2 SVGAGI. The CDR3 runs 16 residues. Between the trimmed V and J ends, which lost 3 bases and 2 bases, there was a span of 16 bases. One entry per CDR3 protein, called by TCRdb with MiXCR from the reads. The profile shows approximately 500,000 distinct CDR3 sequences, more than 20% of them singletons. The TCR sequence derives from a human donor in good health (CMV status not recorded). Some clones in this sample may be carry-over from other donors' samples. The specimen sequenced was PBMCs. The chain employs TRBV6-5 and TRBJ1-1, with D possibly being TRBD1 (5 bases). For the CDR3, the DNA is TGTGCCAGCAGTTATGACAGTAGTGGGGCCAACACTGAAGCTTTCTTT. Translation gives CASSYDSSGANTEAFF.